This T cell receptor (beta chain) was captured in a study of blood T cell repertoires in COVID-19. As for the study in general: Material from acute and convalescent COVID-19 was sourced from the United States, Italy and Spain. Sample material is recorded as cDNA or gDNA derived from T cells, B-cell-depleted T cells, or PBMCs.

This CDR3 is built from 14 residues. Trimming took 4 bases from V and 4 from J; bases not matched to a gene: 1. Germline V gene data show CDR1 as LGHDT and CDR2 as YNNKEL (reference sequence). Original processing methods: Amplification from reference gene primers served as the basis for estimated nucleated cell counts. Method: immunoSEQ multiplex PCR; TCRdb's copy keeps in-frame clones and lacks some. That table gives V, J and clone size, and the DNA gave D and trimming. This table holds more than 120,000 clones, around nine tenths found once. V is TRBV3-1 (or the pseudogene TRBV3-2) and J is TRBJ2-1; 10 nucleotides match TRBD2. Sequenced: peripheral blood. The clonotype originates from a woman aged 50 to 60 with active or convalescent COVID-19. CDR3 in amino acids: CASSPSGRYNEQFF. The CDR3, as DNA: TGTGCCAGCAGCCCTAGCGGGAGATACAATGAGCAGTTCTTC.